This passage covers 16 T cell receptor beta chains from one sample sequenced in a study of blood T cell repertoires in COVID-19. The repertoire was sequenced with immunoSEQ multiplex PCR; TCRdb's copy has only in-frame clones and lacks some. The table lists more than 100,000 clones, less than 90% of them singletons. Sequencing used peripheral blood. These TCRs come from a man aged 80 or over with acute or convalescent COVID-19.

The chain uses TRBV10-3 and TRBJ1-1, with a possible D match to TRBD1 (6 bases). Germline V lookup: CDR1 ENHRY, CDR2 SYGVKD. The CDR3 sequence is 13 residues long. V gave up 5 bases and J gave up 7 bases, with 14 bases separating them. The CDR3 region is CAISQLEQGEAFF. DNA of the CDR3: TGTGCCATCAGTCAGCTAGAACAGGGTGAAGCTTTCTTT.

The chain employs TRBV19 and TRBJ2-2; the D is unclear. This CDR3 has 15 amino acids. Trimming cost V 2 bases and J 0 bases, with 7 bases left between them. Germline assignment: CDR1 LNHDA and CDR2 SQIVND (reference sequence). CDR3 coding DNA: TGTGCCAGTAGTATATACACCTCGAACACCGGGGAGCTGTTTTTT. Residues: CASSIYTSNTGELFF.

This clone was counted between two and nine times. This chain uses TRBV18 with TRBJ2-5; 15 bases map to TRBD2. Looked up from germline, CDR1 is KGHSH and CDR2 is LQKENI. The V segment lost 1 base and the J segment 4 bases; nucleotides outside the gene matches: 4. The CDR3 spans 17 residues. DNA of the CDR3: TGTGCCAGCTCACCACGGACTAGCGGGAGGGCCGCAGAGACCCAGTACTTC. This translates into CASSPRTSGRAAETQYF.

CDR3 nucleotides: TGTGCCAGCAGTGACCCACAGGGGAACTATGGCTACACCTTC. Its translation: CASSDPQGNYGYTF. The V and J genes are TRBV28 and TRBJ1-2, with TRBD1 matching over 7 bases. V lost 5 bases and J lost 2; bases outside the gene matches: 5. The CDR3 length is 14 residues. CDR1 is MDHEN, CDR2 SYDVKM, per germline.

Only a few counts were recorded for this clone. The chain recombines TRBV2 with TRBJ1-1; 10 nucleotides agree with TRBD1. After removal of 9 bases from V and 4 bases from J, the junction contained 8 bases not matched to a gene. The germline CDR1 and CDR2 sequences are SNHLY and FYNNEI. The CDR3 length is 14 residues. The chain's CDR3 is CASRTGGVGTEAFF. As DNA, the CDR3 is TGTGCCAGTCGGACAGGGGGGGTGGGCACTGAAGCTTTCTTT.

The chain joins TRBV30 to TRBJ2-6; tentative D call: TRBD2 (6 bases). Germline V gives CDR1 GTSNPN, CDR2 SVGIG (reference sequence). The V gene lost 1 base and the J gene lost 2 bases, with 12 bases spanning the gap. This CDR3 spans 16 amino acids. CDR3 in amino acids: CAWSGQEGAGANVLTF. The CDR3 region has the DNA TGTGCCTGGAGTGGTCAGGAGGGCGCTGGGGCCAACGTCCTGACTTTC. Looking up the rest from reference TRBV30 and TRBJ2-6 gives the full variable domain: SQTIHQWPATLVQPVGSPLSLECTVEGTSNPNLYWYRQAAGRGLQLLFYSVGIGQISSEVPQNLSASRPQDRQFILSSKKLLLSDSGFYLCAWSGQEGAGANVLTFGAGSRLTVL.

A single count supports this clone. The rearrangement links TRBV27 to TRBJ2-2; TRBD2 aligns across 8 bases. This CDR3 contains 16 residues. V shed 3 bases and J 7 bases; nucleotides not matched to a gene: 10. Germline assignment: CDR1 MNHEY and CDR2 SMNVEV (reference sequence). The CDR3 is CASSLTGTRYFGELFF. The DNA of the CDR3 is TGTGCCAGCAGTTTGACCGGGACTAGATACTTCGGGGAGCTGTTTTTT.

CDR3: CASGRDSYEQYF. The CDR3 DNA reads as TGTGCTAGTGGCCGCGACAGCTACGAGCAGTACTTC. The V call is TRBV12-5, the J call TRBJ2-7; the D gene is possibly TRBD1 (5 bases). CDR3 length: 12 residues. Germline assignment: CDR1 LGHNT and CDR2 FRNRAP. The V end lost 6 bases, the J end lost 3 bases, and 9 bases lay between the germline ends.

This chain connects TRBV10-3 to TRBJ1-1, with D possibly TRBD1 on 6 matching bases. V lost 0 bases, J lost 11 bases, and 13 bases lay in between. Germline V CDR1 and CDR2: ENHRY, SYGVKD. The CDR3 runs 13 residues. CDR3 nucleotides: TGTGCCATCAGTGAGTCAGCTCTCCAGGGGGCTTTCTTT. This sequence encodes CAISESALQGAFF.

The chain uses TRBV28 and TRBJ2-2, with TRBD2 matching over 9 bases. Germline V gene sequence: CDR1 MDHEN, CDR2 SYDVKM. J lost 3 bases, V lost 5 bases, and 4 bases had no gene match. This CDR3 region has 15 residues. The CDR3, as DNA: TGTGCCAGCAGTCCCGAGCGGGGGGACACCGGGGAGCTGTTTTTT. Translated, it gives CASSPERGDTGELFF.

This rearrangement joins TRBV7-8 to TRBJ2-5; 8 bases align to TRBD2. V lost 4 bases, J lost 4 bases, and 8 bases stayed unmatched. From germline, CDR1 is SGHVS and CDR2 FQNEAQ. The CDR3 extends over 15 amino acids. For the CDR3, the DNA is TGTGCCAGCAGCTCCCGGGGGGGGTTCGTAGAGACCCAGTACTTC. Its translation is CASSSRGGFVETQYF.

The gene calls are TRBV7-9 and TRBJ2-7, with D maybe TRBD1 (5 bases). In germline, CDR1 is SEHNR, CDR2 FQNEAQ (reference sequence). The CDR3 consists of 14 residues. V lost 1 base to trimming and J lost 1 base, with 8 bases between them. CDR3 sequence reads: CASSLGGTSYEQYF. CDR3 DNA sequence: TGTGCCAGCAGCTTAGGGGGCACATCCTACGAGCAGTACTTC.

This clone was seen more than once but under ten times. The rearrangement uses TRBV5-6 and TRBJ2-4; 12 bases map to TRBD2. CDR1 and CDR2 from the germline V gene are SGHDT and YYEEEE. CDR3 size: 17 residues. After removal of 5 bases from V and 3 bases from J, the junction contained 9 bases not matched to a gene. For the CDR3, the DNA is TGTGCCAGCAGTCCAAAGGCTAGCGGGAGGGTCAAAAACATTCAGTACTTC. This sequence encodes CASSPKASGRVKNIQYF.

This chain joins TRBV7-9 and TRBJ2-5; a weak D match, TRBD2 (7 bases). V was pared by 2 bases and J by 6 bases, with 19 bases between. In germline, CDR1 is SEHNR, CDR2 FQNEAQ (reference sequence). The CDR3 runs to 16 residues. CDR3: CASSLMDGGQGKTQYF. The CDR3 DNA follows: TGTGCCAGCAGCTTAATGGACGGGGGGCAAGGGAAGACCCAGTACTTC.

The J gene is TRBJ2-7, the V gene TRBV20-1; tentative D call: TRBD1 (5 bases). Per the germline V gene, CDR1 is DFQATT and CDR2 is SNEGSKA (reference sequence). There are 13 residues in the CDR3. Trimming took off 3 bases at V and 6 bases at J, with 15 bases between the two ends. CDR3 DNA: TGCAGTGCTAGTCAGGGAACGATTTTCGAGCAGTACTTC. Translation gives CSASQGTIFEQYF.

V usage is TRBV5-1 and J usage is TRBJ1-6, with 7 positions matching TRBD1. Germline V lookup: CDR1 SGHRS, CDR2 YFSETQ. The CDR3 sequence is 15 residues long. V lost 3 bases and J lost 7; bases outside the gene matches: 7. The CDR3 nucleotides read TGCGCCAGCAGCTGGGCCAGGGGGACGAATTCACCCCTCCACTTT. Encoded protein: CASSWARGTNSPLHF.